This TCR beta chain comes out of a study of blood T cell repertoires in COVID-19. The CDR3 length is 13 residues. Germline V CDR1 and CDR2: KGHDR, SFDVKD. With 7 bases clipped from V and 1 base from J, the junction kept 2 bases outside the gene matches. Assay: immunoSEQ multiplex PCR; the TCRdb copy retains only in-frame clones and omits some. The data contain hundreds of thousands of clones, roughly 90% of them seen just once; the ten biggest clones take up more than 6%. The origin of this receptor is a man between 60 and 70 years old who had recovered from COVID-19. Sequenced input: peripheral blood. The rearrangement joins TRBV24-1 to TRBJ1-1; 7 bases line up with TRBD1. The CDR3 DNA sequence: TGTGCCACCAGGGGACAGCAGAACACTGAAGCTTTCTTT. Encoded protein: CATRGQQNTEAFF.